Listed below are T cell receptor beta chains from one sample, sequenced in a study of spatial heterogeneity in lung cancer. TCRdb independently ran MiXCR on the 5' RACE reads; one entry per CDR3 protein. The data contain under 85,000 distinct CDR3 sequences, around 7.3% of them singletons. The sample consisted of PBMCs, taken at surgery. These TCRs come from a male donor with early-stage non-small cell lung cancer. CDR3s include the opening cysteine and the closing phenylalanine or tryptophan. A D gene is named only where the DNA matches it firmly. The size of a clone is reported for some rows only, either as once, few or many, or as a class for expanded clones.

D | size | J | V | CDR3 | DNA
- | - | TRBJ2-7 | TRBV18 | CASSPVPPAGAYEQYF | TGTGCCAGCTCACCAGTTCCGCCCGCAGGGGCCTACGAGCAGTACTTC
- | many | TRBJ2-1 | TRBV4-3 | CASSQVVSGLYNEQFF | TGCGCCAGCAGCCAAGTGGTTAGTGGACTCTACAATGAGCAGTTCTTC
- | - | TRBJ2-7 | TRBV15 | CATSRVGDGTEQYF | TGTGCCACCAGCAGAGTAGGGGACGGCACAGAGCAGTACTTC
- | many | TRBJ2-5 | TRBV29-1 | CSVESQTGQETQYF | TGCAGCGTTGAATCCCAGACTGGCCAAGAGACCCAGTACTTC
- | - | TRBJ1-5 | TRBV19 | CASSTLGGSNQPQHF | TGTGCCAGTAGTACCCTTGGGGGAAGCAATCAGCCCCAGCATTTT
TRBD1 | few | TRBJ2-3 | TRBV15 | CATSGGGTGPTDTQYF | TGTGCCACCAGCGGCGGAGGGACAGGACCCACAGATACGCAGTATTTT
TRBD1 | medium-sized | TRBJ2-1 | TRBV7-9 | CASSLAQGAFGNEQFF | TGTGCCAGCAGCTTAGCCCAGGGGGCATTCGGAAATGAGCAGTTCTTC
- | many | TRBJ2-2 | TRBV11-1 | CASSLAEGASGELFF | TGTGCCAGCAGCCTCGCGGAGGGGGCTAGCGGGGAGCTGTTTTTT
TRBD1 | few | TRBJ1-5 | TRBV12-3/TRBV12-4 | CASSVGQSNQPQHF | TGTGCCAGCAGTGTGGGACAGAGCAATCAGCCCCAGCATTTT
- | many | TRBJ2-1 | TRBV10-1 | CASSTGTAGSGEQFF | TGCGCCAGCAGCACCGGGACTGCGGGGTCCGGAGAGCAGTTCTTC
- | few | TRBJ2-7 | TRBV9 | CASSVTPLGPAGYEQYF | TGTGCCAGCAGCGTAACCCCTTTGGGCCCAGCGGGCTACGAGCAGTACTTC
- | - | TRBJ1-2 | TRBV7-2 | CAIPARTHGYTF | TGTGCCATCCCCGCCCGGACCCATGGCTACACCTTC
- | many | TRBJ2-7 | TRBV5-1 | CASSLSALGGTYEQYF | TGCGCCAGCAGCTTGTCAGCGCTCGGGGGAACCTACGAGCAGTACTTC
TRBD1 | few | TRBJ1-2 | TRBV12-3/TRBV12-4 | CASSDPGQGADGYTF | TGTGCCAGCAGTGACCCGGGACAGGGGGCGGATGGCTACACCTTC
TRBD2 | many | TRBJ2-2 | TRBV20-1 | CSARDSGLAANTGELFF | TGCAGTGCTAGAGACTCCGGACTAGCGGCTAACACCGGGGAGCTGTTTTTT
- | many | TRBJ2-1 | TRBV11-3 | CASSLEGYNEQFF | TGTGCCAGCAGCCTAGAAGGTTACAATGAGCAGTTCTTC
- | many | TRBJ2-1 | TRBV12-3/TRBV12-4 | CASSRDGSYNEQFF | TGTGCCAGCAGTCGGGACGGTTCCTACAATGAGCAGTTCTTC
- | few | TRBJ2-1 | TRBV18 | CASSQRNRYDEQFF | TGTGCCAGCTCACAACGAAACAGGTACGATGAGCAGTTCTTC
- | many | TRBJ1-2 | TRBV4-1 | CASSQDGTGDDYTF | TGCGCCAGCAGCCAAGACGGGACCGGTGATGACTACACCTTC
TRBD1 | many | TRBJ2-3 | TRBV27 | CASARGSTDTQYF | TGTGCCAGCGCCAGGGGGAGCACAGATACGCAGTATTTT
- | many | TRBJ2-5 | TRBV20-1 | CSASRPTRYQETQYF | TGCAGTGCTAGTCGCCCCACAAGATACCAAGAGACCCAGTACTTC
- | - | TRBJ2-1 | TRBV20-1 | CSARDPALASEQFF | TGCAGTGCTAGAGATCCCGCTCTAGCTTCGGAGCAGTTCTTC
- | many | TRBJ1-1 | TRBV3-1 | CASSQVAAGGSFAEAFF | TGTGCCAGCAGCCAAGTCGCCGCCGGGGGCTCTTTCGCTGAAGCTTTCTTT